The 18 T cell receptor beta chains reported below all come from one sample, sequenced in a study of CD8+ T cells in alopecia areata. cDNA reverse transcribed from extracted RNA served as the sequencing template. The method was immunoSEQ multiplex PCR; TCRdb's version includes in-frame clones alone and lacks a portion of them. This table has 200,000 to 250,000 clones, around 62% appearing once. This specimen consisted of CD4+ T cells sorted from blood, obtained at week 0. Receptors were obtained from a human donor with alopecia areata.

This clone was detected only a few times. The V gene is TRBV29-1, the J gene TRBJ2-4, with D possibly called TRBD1 or TRBD2 (6 bases each). From germline, CDR1 is SQVTM and CDR2 ANQGSEA. Trimming left V 7 bases short and J 9 bases short, with 16 bases between. The CDR3 consists of 12 residues. The CDR3 DNA follows: TGCAGCGCGATTACCAGGGGAGGCATTCAGTACTTC. It codes for CSAITRGGIQYF. Full variable domain (remainder filled in from reference TRBV29-1 and TRBJ2-4): SAVISQKPSRDICQRGTSLTIQCQVDSQVTMMFWYRQQPGQSLTLIATANQGSEATYESGFVIDKFPISRPNLTFSTLTVSNMSPEDSSIYLCSAITRGGIQYFGAGTRLSVL.

The V and J genes are TRBV5-4 and TRBJ2-1; D possibly matches TRBD1 or TRBD2 (6 bases each). Trimming left V 7 bases short and J 9 bases short, with 17 bases between. The germline gives CDR1 SGHNT, CDR2 YYREEE (reference sequence). This CDR3 has 13 amino acids. CDR3 nucleotide sequence: TGTGCCAGCCGACTAGGGGGTGGAGCTGAGCAGTTCTTC. Protein sequence: CASRLGGGAEQFF.

The V gene is TRBV29-1, the J gene TRBJ1-1; D remains unclear. The CDR3 runs to 13 residues. Between the trimmed V and J ends, which lost 6 bases and 1 base, there was a span of 12 bases. Germline CDR1 SQVTM, CDR2 ANQGSEA. Written as DNA, the CDR3 is TGCAGCGTGAATCTCCCCGAGAACACTGAAGCTTTCTTT. Protein product: CSVNLPENTEAFF.

This sequence joins TRBV13 and TRBJ2-7; possible D gene TRBD2, 6 bases. Germline V lookup: CDR1 PRHDT, CDR2 FYEKMQ (reference sequence). The CDR3 runs to 16 residues. Trimming removed 5 bases from V and 3 bases from J, with 20 bases in between. CDR3 in DNA: TGTGCCAGCAGCCCCCGTGGCGGGGACCGTCGCTACGAGCAGTACTTC. Translating it yields CASSPRGGDRRYEQYF.

The chain carries TRBV6-1 and TRBJ1-5; 10 bases map to TRBD1. V dropped 4 bases and J dropped 1; count of bases not matched to a gene: 13. Germline V gene sequence: CDR1 MNHNS, CDR2 SASEGT. This CDR3 spans 19 amino acids. The CDR3 nucleotides are TGTGCCAGCAGTGGACGCCGGGACAGGGGATTTAGAAGCAATCAGCCCCAGCATTTT. Encoded protein: CASSGRRDRGFRSNQPQHF.

This clone was seen more than once but under ten times. The chain uses TRBV29-1 and TRBJ1-1; no clear D gene. The V and J ends lost 4 bases and 0 bases respectively, with 9 bases between them. CDR3 size: 13 residues. Germline V gene lookup returns CDR1 SQVTM and CDR2 ANQGSEA. The CDR3 is CSVASDMNTEAFF. In DNA, the CDR3 is TGCAGCGTTGCATCGGATATGAACACTGAAGCTTTCTTT.

The chain employs TRBV5-1 and TRBJ2-3; TRBD1 is a possible D gene (6 bases). V lost 4 bases and J lost 3, with 12 bases in between. This CDR3 region has 14 residues. Germline CDR1 reads SGHRS; CDR2 reads YFSETQ. The CDR3: CASSVYRETDTQYF. CDR3 nucleotides: TGCGCCAGCAGCGTGTACAGGGAGACAGATACGCAGTATTTT.

With respect to this clone: Different DNA sequences within this sample yield the same CDR3. This chain connects TRBV9 to TRBJ1-2; D not resolved. This CDR3 has 12 residues. Germline V gene sequence: CDR1 SGDLS, CDR2 YYNGEE. The germline V and J ends were trimmed by 0 bases and 6 bases, with 6 bases remaining between them. The CDR3 sequence: CASSVVGDGYTF. The CDR3 region has the DNA TGTGCCAGCAGCGTAGTCGGGGATGGCTACACCTTC.

V gene TRBV2 combines with J gene TRBJ2-3, with 10 bases fitting TRBD1. The V and J ends lost 4 bases and 5 bases, in that order; junction bases with no gene match: 6. This CDR3 is built from 15 residues. Germline values: CDR1 SNHLY, CDR2 FYNNEI. DNA for the CDR3: TGTGCCAGCAGTGGACAGGGGGCGCGAGAAGATACGCAGTATTTT. Its translation: CASSGQGAREDTQYF.

This clone was counted a few times. The CDR3 spells CASSRGPGNEQFF. The CDR3 nucleotides are TGCGCCAGCAGCAGGGGGCCTGGCAATGAGCAGTTCTTC. The chain uses TRBV5-1 and TRBJ2-1; 7 bases agree with TRBD1. Germline CDR1 and CDR2: SGHRS and YFSETQ. CDR3 length: 13 residues. The junction had 4 bases not matched to a gene; V was cut back by 4 bases and J by 6 bases. The full variable domain, with the rest looked up from reference TRBV5-1 and TRBJ2-1, is KAGVTQTPRYLIKTRGQQVTLSCSPISGHRSVSWYQQTPGQGLQFLFEYFSETQRNKGNFPGRFSGRQFSNSRSEMNVSTLELGDSALYLCASSRGPGNEQFFGPGTRLTVL.

This clone was counted a single time. This chain uses TRBV29-1 with TRBJ1-2; D is undetermined. CDR3 length: 13 amino acids. The germline gives CDR1 SQVTM, CDR2 ANQGSEA. The ends were cut back, 4 bases at V and 3 bases at J, with 12 bases in the middle. CDR3 nucleotides: TGCAGCGTTGGGCAGGCTCGGGACTATGGCTACACCTTC. Translating gives CSVGQARDYGYTF.

V gene TRBV29-1 combines with J gene TRBJ2-6; weak D call: TRBD2 (6 bases). The CDR3 extends over 13 amino acids. V was trimmed by 4 bases and J by 3 bases, leaving 7 bases between them. Germline loops: CDR1 SQVTM, CDR2 ANQGSEA. The CDR3 loop reads CSVGEDGANVLTF. For the CDR3, the DNA is TGCAGCGTTGGGGAGGATGGGGCCAACGTCCTGACTTTC.

The chain combines TRBV6-1 with TRBJ1-1; 8 bases align to TRBD1. J gave up 0 bases and V 7 bases, and 4 bases lay outside the gene matches. This CDR3 is built from 14 residues. The germline gives CDR1 MNHNS, CDR2 SASEGT. The CDR3, as DNA: TGTGCCAGCAATGACAGGGGATTGAACACTGAAGCTTTCTTT. It is translated as CASNDRGLNTEAFF.

This clone showed up just once. The chain joins TRBV2 to TRBJ2-1; D possibly corresponds to TRBD2 (5 bases). The germline V gene encodes CDR1 SNHLY and CDR2 FYNNEI. CDR3 length: 11 amino acids. V was pared by 7 bases and J by 6 bases, with 7 bases between. The CDR3, as DNA: TGTGCCAGCACGGGAACCAATGAGCAGTTCTTC. Protein sequence: CASTGTNEQFF. Combining the CDR3 with reference TRBV2 and TRBJ2-1 gives the whole variable domain EPEVTQTPSHQVTQMGQEVILRCVPISNHLYFYWYRQILGQKVEFLVSFYNNEISEKSEIFDDQFSVERPDGSNFTLKIRSTKLEDSAMYFCASTGTNEQFFGPGTRLTVL.

The chain combines TRBV30 with TRBJ1-1; no clear D. CDR3 length: 11 residues. Trimming cost V 1 base and J 8 bases, with 8 bases left between them. Per germline, CDR1 GTSNPN and CDR2 SVGIG (reference sequence). As DNA, the CDR3 is TGTGCCTGGAGTGGGATATTCGAAGCTTTCTTT. Translated, it gives CAWSGIFEAFF.

The chain uses TRBV30 and TRBJ1-1, with 8 nucleotides matching TRBD1. The CDR3 has 12 amino acids. In germline, CDR1 is GTSNPN, CDR2 SVGIG (reference sequence). The CDR3, as DNA: TGTACCACTGACAGGGGAGGTTTTGGAGCTTTCTTT. It codes for CTTDRGGFGAFF.

This clone occurred a few times. This sample includes further DNA sequences coding for the same CDR3. The chain couples TRBV14 to TRBJ1-1; D unresolved. There are 13 residues in the CDR3. Per the germline V gene, CDR1 is SGHDN and CDR2 is FVKESK. The germline V and J ends were trimmed by 5 bases and 0 bases, with 7 bases remaining between them. CDR3 residues: CASSRALNTEAFF. In DNA form, the CDR3 reads TGTGCCAGCAGCAGAGCCCTGAACACTGAAGCTTTCTTT. Full variable domain (missing parts from reference TRBV14 and TRBJ1-1): EAGVTQFPSHSVIEKGQTVTLRCDPISGHDNLYWYRRVMGKEIKFLLHFVKESKQDESGMPNNRFLAERTGGTYSTLKVQPAELEDSGVYFCASSRALNTEAFFGQGTRLTVV.

This clone occurred once. This rearrangement joins TRBV29-1 to TRBJ1-1; D is perhaps TRBD1 (5 bases). Germline V gene sequence: CDR1 SQVTM, CDR2 ANQGSEA. The germline V and J ends were trimmed by 5 bases and 7 bases, with 14 bases remaining between them. The CDR3 loop spans 12 amino acids. CDR3 region: CSVSTGGVEAFF. CDR3 bases: TGCAGCGTTTCGACGGGAGGGGTTGAAGCTTTCTTT.